Sequencing of this T cell receptor beta chain was carried out in a study of T cells expressing NK-cell markers (dated by TCRdb to 2020 to 2021). As for the study more broadly: Three sorted T-cell subsets (CD3+CD56+NKG2C+, CD3+CD56+NKG2C- and CD3+CD56-NKG2C+) from about 8 donors had their TCR beta-chain repertoires profiled. Of the eight sequenced donors, seven were found to be HCMV-seropositive and one was found to be HCMV-seronegative. Illumina HiSeq 2000/2500, MiSeq or NextSeq was used to sequence libraries as 2 x 150 bp reads. All eight donors whose samples were sequenced were randomly selected healthy volunteers, three of them men and five women. Summary of the overall study and its limitations: It remained unclear whether the expanded NKG2C-expressing T cell clones were specific for HCMV antigens. Those dominant clonotypes were again the most abundant among CD3+CD56-NKG2C+ cells in a few donors, at roughly 25-65%. In several donors, the dominant CD3+CD56+NKG2C+ clonotypes ranked among the top 10 CD8+ clonotypes, making up about 1.0-7.0% of CD8+ T cells.

These reads were obtained on an Illumina HiSeq 2000. TCR beta cDNA libraries were prepared using 5'RACE template switching, which introduced a universal primer site and unique molecular identifiers. Priming for cDNA synthesis came from the TCR beta constant segment, and two successive PCR amplification steps followed. The paper's processing steps were these. Reads were demultiplexed and grouped by UMI with MIGEC, and clonotypes were assembled and quantified with MiTCR. To exclude erroneous sequences, only TCR cDNA sequences supported by at least two reads were retained. The tcR package was used for downstream repertoire analysis, and clonotypes were matched between fractions using CDR3 nucleotide sequence together with V segment. VDJmatch was used to annotate antigen specificity against VDJdb, with one amino acid substitution in CDR3 allowed. After TCRdb reprocessed the reads, each CDR3 protein sequence was kept as one row, without DNA. The V and J calls come from TCRdb's annotation, not from the publication. This sample's listing comprises roughly 280,000 distinct CDR3 sequences. The biggest ten clones account for around 0.42% of the sample.

According to the germline V gene, CDR1 reads LGHNA and CDR2 reads YSLEER. The CDR3 runs 15 amino acids, cysteine and phenylalanine included. No DNA accompanies this entry. Points on this clonotype: Its antigen is unknown.

HCMV-specific IgG was detected in serum with a commercial ELISA kit to determine HCMV serostatus. Peripheral blood mononuclear cells were isolated from blood by Ficoll density gradient centrifugation. The TCR comes from a young man in good health. Donor details come from another sample of the same person, matched by shared clones. The specimen sequenced was blood T cells: a sorted CD56 or NKG2C T cell subset, CD4+ or CD8+ T cells, or bulk PBMC T cells (not recorded which). The chain links TRBV4-3 with TRBJ2-7; TCRdb indicates TRBD1, and absent DNA this call remains unverified. CDR3 sequence: CASSQHPGGVGEQYF.